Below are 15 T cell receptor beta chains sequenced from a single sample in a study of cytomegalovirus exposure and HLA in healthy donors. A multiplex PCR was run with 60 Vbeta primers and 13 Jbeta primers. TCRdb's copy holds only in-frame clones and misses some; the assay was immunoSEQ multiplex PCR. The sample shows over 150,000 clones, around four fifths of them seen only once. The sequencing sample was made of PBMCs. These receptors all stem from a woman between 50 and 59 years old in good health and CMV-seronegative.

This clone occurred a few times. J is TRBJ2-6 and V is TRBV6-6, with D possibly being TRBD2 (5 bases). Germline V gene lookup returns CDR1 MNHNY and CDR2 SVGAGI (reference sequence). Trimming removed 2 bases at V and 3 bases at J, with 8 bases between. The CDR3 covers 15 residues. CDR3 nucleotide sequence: TGTGCCAGCAGTTACGCCGGGGTTGGGGCCAACGTCCTGACTTTC. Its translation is CASSYAGVGANVLTF.

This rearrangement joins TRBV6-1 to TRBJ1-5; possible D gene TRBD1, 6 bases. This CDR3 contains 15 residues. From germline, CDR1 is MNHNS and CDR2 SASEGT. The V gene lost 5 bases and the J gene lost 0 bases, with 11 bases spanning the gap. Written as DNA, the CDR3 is TGTGCCAGCAGTCCGGACAGTCATAGCAATCAGCCCCAGCATTTT. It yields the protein CASSPDSHSNQPQHF.

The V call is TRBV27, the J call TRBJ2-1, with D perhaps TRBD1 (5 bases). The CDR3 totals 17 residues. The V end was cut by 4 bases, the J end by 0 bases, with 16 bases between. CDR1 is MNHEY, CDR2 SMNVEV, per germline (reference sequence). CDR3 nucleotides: TGTGCCAGCAGTTCCCTAGGGGCCTTAAGCTCCTACAATGAGCAGTTCTTC. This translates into CASSSLGALSSYNEQFF.

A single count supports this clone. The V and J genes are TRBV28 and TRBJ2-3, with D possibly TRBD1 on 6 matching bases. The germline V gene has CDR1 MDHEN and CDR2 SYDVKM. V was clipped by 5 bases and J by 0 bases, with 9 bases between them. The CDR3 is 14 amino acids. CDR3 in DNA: TGTGCCAGCAGTAAGGACAGAAGCACAGATACGCAGTATTTT. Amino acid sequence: CASSKDRSTDTQYF.

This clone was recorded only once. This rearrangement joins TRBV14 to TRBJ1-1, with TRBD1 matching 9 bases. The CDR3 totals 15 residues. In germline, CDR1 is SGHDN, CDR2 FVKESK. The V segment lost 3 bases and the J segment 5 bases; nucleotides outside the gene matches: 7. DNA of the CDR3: TGTGCCAGCAGCCATTTGGACAGGGGATATACTGAAGCTTTCTTT. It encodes CASSHLDRGYTEAFF.

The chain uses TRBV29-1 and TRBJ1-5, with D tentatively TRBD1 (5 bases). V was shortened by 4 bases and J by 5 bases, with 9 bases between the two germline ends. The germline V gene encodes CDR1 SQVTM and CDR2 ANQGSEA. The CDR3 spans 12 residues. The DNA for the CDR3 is TGCAGCGTTGGGCAGGGCGATCAGCCCCAGCATTTT. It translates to CSVGQGDQPQHF.

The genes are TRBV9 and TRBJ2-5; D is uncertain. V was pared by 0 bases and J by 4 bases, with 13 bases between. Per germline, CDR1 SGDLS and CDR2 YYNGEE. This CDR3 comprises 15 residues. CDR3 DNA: TGTGCCAGCAGCGTAGTGAATGGGCTGGGAGAGACCCAGTACTTC. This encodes CASSVVNGLGETQYF.

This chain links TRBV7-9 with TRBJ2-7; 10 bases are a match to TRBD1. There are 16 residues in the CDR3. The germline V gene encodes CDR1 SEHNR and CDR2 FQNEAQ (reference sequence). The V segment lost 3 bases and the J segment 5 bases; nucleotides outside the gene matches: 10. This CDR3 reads CASSFETGTGDHEQYF. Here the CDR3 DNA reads TGTGCCAGCAGCTTCGAGACCGGGACAGGGGACCACGAGCAGTACTTC. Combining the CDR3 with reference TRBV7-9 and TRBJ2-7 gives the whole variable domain DTGVSQNPRHKITKRGQNVTFRCDPISEHNRLYWYRQTLGQGPEFLTYFQNEAQLEKSRLLSDRFSAERPKGSFSTLEIQRTEQGDSAMYLCASSFETGTGDHEQYFGPGTRLTVT.

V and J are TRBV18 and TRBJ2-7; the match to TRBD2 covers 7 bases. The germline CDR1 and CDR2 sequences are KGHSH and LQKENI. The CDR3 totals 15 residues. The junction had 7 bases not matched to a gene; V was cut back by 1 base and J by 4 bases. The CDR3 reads CASSPRASGPYEQYF. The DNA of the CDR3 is TGTGCCAGCTCACCACGGGCTAGCGGACCATACGAGCAGTACTTC.

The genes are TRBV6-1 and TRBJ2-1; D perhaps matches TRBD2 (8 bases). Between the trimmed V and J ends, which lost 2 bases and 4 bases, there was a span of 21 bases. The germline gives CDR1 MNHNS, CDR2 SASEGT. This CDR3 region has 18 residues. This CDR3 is CASSEFIRGREVYNEQFF. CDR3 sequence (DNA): TGTGCCAGCAGTGAATTCATTAGGGGGCGGGAGGTGTACAATGAGCAGTTCTTC.

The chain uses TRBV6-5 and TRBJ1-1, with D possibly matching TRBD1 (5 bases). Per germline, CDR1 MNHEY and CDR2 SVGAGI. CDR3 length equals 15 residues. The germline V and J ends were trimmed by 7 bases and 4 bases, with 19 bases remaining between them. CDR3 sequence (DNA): TGTGCCAGCAAAGCGGGGTCCCAGGGTGGCACTGAAGCTTTCTTT. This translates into CASKAGSQGGTEAFF.

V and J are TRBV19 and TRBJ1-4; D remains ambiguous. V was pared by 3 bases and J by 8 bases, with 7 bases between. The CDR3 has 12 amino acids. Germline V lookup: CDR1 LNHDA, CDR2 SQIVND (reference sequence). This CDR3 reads CASSIREEKLFF. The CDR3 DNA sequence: TGTGCCAGTAGTATTAGGGAGGAAAAACTGTTTTTT.

The CDR3 DNA follows: TGTGCCAGCAGCACCCGGGAACAGGGGGCCCCCACAGATACGCAGTATTTT. It encodes CASSTREQGAPTDTQYF. This sequence joins TRBV21-1 and TRBJ2-3; TRBD1 is the table's D call, not checked against the DNA. TRBV21-1 is reported as a pseudogene. The CDR3 sequence is 17 residues long.

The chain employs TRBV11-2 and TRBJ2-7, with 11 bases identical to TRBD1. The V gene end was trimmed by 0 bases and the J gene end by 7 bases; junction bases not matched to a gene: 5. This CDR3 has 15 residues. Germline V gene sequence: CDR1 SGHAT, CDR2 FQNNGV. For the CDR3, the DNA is TGTGCCAGCAGCTTAGATTGGGACAGGGGGGGAGAGCAGTACTTC. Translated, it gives CASSLDWDRGGEQYF.

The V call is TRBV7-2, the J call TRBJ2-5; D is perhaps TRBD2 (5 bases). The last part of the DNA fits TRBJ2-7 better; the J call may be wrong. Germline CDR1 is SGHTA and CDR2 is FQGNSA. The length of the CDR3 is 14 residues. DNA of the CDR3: TGTGCCAGCAGCTTAGACCGGGGAACCTACGAGCAGTACTTC. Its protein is CASSLDRGTYEQYF.